Following are 28 T cell receptor beta chains from one sample sequenced in a study of T cell responses to AZD1222 COVID-19 vaccine (dated by TCRdb to the early 2020s). This specimen's time point label, per the study, means: baseline before first vaccination. Library generation was performed with the immunoSEQ multiplex PCR assay. The clones in this table, taken by TCRdb from immuneACCESS, are in-frame only. Not every clone is retained; where verified, under half of the shortfall comes from an unresolved V gene, and the cause of the rest is unknown. This sample has approximately 150,000 clones in its table, and roughly 90% of those were observed once. The leading ten clones occupy approximately 4% of the sample. This material consisted of peripheral blood, taken on day 0 of AZD1222 vaccination. The source is an adult in good health.

V gene TRBV7-9 combines with J gene TRBJ2-1, with TRBD1 as a possible D gene (6 bases). V lost 3 bases, J lost 1 base, and 10 bases lay in between. Germline values: CDR1 SEHNR, CDR2 FQNEAQ (reference sequence). The CDR3 extends over 15 amino acids. CDR3 coding DNA: TGTGCCAGCAGCTTTGGGCAGGGGTCCTACAATGAGCAGTTCTTC. Its translation: CASSFGQGSYNEQFF.

The chain has TRBV6-2 or TRBV6-3 and TRBJ2-5, with TRBD1 identical over 7 bases. CDR3 size: 16 residues. The trim removed 6 bases at V and 1 base at J, leaving 11 bases unmatched. Germline CDR1 MNHEY, CDR2 SVGEGT. The CDR3 DNA is TGTGCCAGCAGCTCCAGGGTGAGGGGGCCCCAAGAGACCCAGTACTTC. Translated: CASSSRVRGPQETQYF.

The J gene is TRBJ1-2, the V gene TRBV28, with 8 bases aligning to TRBD1. Germline lookup yields CDR1 MDHEN and CDR2 SYDVKM. The V gene end was trimmed by 10 bases and the J gene end by 7 bases; junction bases not matched to a gene: 14. There are 14 residues in the CDR3. The CDR3 here is CATGQGTLAGGYTF. In nucleotides, the CDR3 is TGTGCCACTGGACAGGGAACCTTAGCGGGTGGCTACACCTTC.

This rearrangement joins TRBV7-9 to TRBJ1-2; D is possibly TRBD1 (5 bases). V dropped 5 bases and J dropped 2 bases, with 9 bases sitting between them. The germline V gene has CDR1 SEHNR and CDR2 FQNEAQ (reference sequence). The CDR3 runs to 13 residues. CDR3 in amino acids: CASSTTENYGYTF. The CDR3 DNA follows: TGTGCCAGCAGCACGACAGAAAACTATGGCTACACCTTC. Looking up the rest from reference TRBV7-9 and TRBJ1-2 gives the full variable domain: DTGVSQNPRHKITKRGQNVTFRCDPISEHNRLYWYRQTLGQGPEFLTYFQNEAQLEKSRLLSDRFSAERPKGSFSTLEIQRTEQGDSAMYLCASSTTENYGYTFGSGTRLTVV.

The J gene is TRBJ2-7, the V gene TRBV27; 10 bases align to TRBD1. The CDR3 sequence is 14 residues long. V was pared by 5 bases and J by 3 bases, with 4 bases of the junction left unmatched. Germline V gene sequence: CDR1 MNHEY, CDR2 SMNVEV (reference sequence). CDR3 coding DNA: TGTGCCAGCAGTATCGGGACAGGGGACTACGAGCAGTACTTC. Amino acids: CASSIGTGDYEQYF.

The chain carries TRBV19 and TRBJ1-2; D uncertain. The CDR3 length is 15 residues. Trimming removed 4 bases at V and 1 base at J, with 13 bases between. From germline, CDR1 is LNHDA and CDR2 SQIVND (reference sequence). The CDR3 is CASSTLSPFNYGYTF. In DNA, the CDR3 is TGTGCCAGTAGTACCCTTAGCCCCTTTAACTATGGCTACACCTTC. The whole variable domain, filled in from reference TRBV19 and TRBJ1-2, reads DGGITQSPKYLFRKEGQNVTLSCEQNLNHDAMYWYRQDPGQGLRLIYYSQIVNDFQKGDIAEGYSVSREKKESFPLTVTSAQKNPTAFYLCASSTLSPFNYGYTFGSGTRLTVV.

In the case of this clone: One junction end does not reproduce the germline sequence, and a read error may be involved. The chain recombines TRBV7-7 with TRBJ1-1; no clear D gene. The CDR3 contains 13 residues. CDR1 is SSHAT and CDR2 is FNYEAQ in the germline V gene (reference sequence). For the CDR3, the DNA is TGTGCTAGCAGCTTATACCGGGGTACTGAAGCTTTCTTT. Translation: CASSLYRGTEAFF. Drawing the rest from reference TRBV7-7 and TRBJ1-1, the complete variable domain is GAGVSQSPRYKVTKRGQDVTLRCDPISSHATLYWYQQALGQGPEFLTYFNYEAQPDKSGLPSDRFSAERPEGSISTLTIQRTEQRDSAMYRCASSLYRGTEAFFGQGTRLTVV.

The rearrangement joins TRBV7-2 to TRBJ1-3; D call uncertain. CDR3 length equals 14 residues. V shed 4 bases and J shed 1 base, with 8 bases lying between them. Germline CDR1 reads SGHTA; CDR2 reads FQGNSA. DNA for the CDR3: TGTGCCAGCAGCTCAACGCCGTCTGGAAACACCATATATTTT. Translating it yields CASSSTPSGNTIYF.

J is TRBJ2-3 and V is TRBV20-1; D ambiguous. With 3 bases removed from V and 1 base from J, the gap between germline ends came to 2 bases. The V gene's germline CDR1 is DFQATT and CDR2 SNEGSKA (reference sequence). This CDR3 is built from 11 residues. The CDR3 bases are TGCAGTGCTAGGGGCACAGATACGCAGTATTTT. Translating it yields CSARGTDTQYF.

This chain connects TRBV3-1 (or the pseudogene TRBV3-2) to TRBJ1-2; 10 nucleotides align to TRBD1. The germline V gene has CDR1 LGHDT and CDR2 YNNKEL (reference sequence). The CDR3 is 17 residues long. V trimming: 7 bases; J trimming: 4 bases; junction bases outside the gene matches: 15. The CDR3 DNA is TGTGCCAGCACCCCGGGACAGGGGCCGGGGCGTCTCTATGGCTACACCTTC. It codes for CASTPGQGPGRLYGYTF.

The chain couples TRBV27 to TRBJ1-3; TRBD1 agrees at 9 bases. This CDR3 is 16 amino acids long. Losses at the gene ends were 0 bases for V and 6 bases for J; bases not matched to a gene: 6. Germline V gene lookup returns CDR1 MNHEY and CDR2 SMNVEV (reference sequence). The CDR3 region has the DNA TGTGCCAGCAGTTTATCGGGGACAGGGTCCCAAAACACCATATATTTT. Amino acids: CASSLSGTGSQNTIYF.

V gene TRBV9 combines with J gene TRBJ2-1; 11 bases align to TRBD2. Germline V CDR1 and CDR2: SGDLS, YYNGEE. V shed 0 bases and J 12 bases; nucleotides not matched to a gene: 2. This CDR3 has 13 residues. CDR3 in amino acids: CASSVGLAGGQFF. The CDR3 DNA reads TGTGCCAGCAGCGTAGGGCTAGCGGGAGGGCAGTTCTTC.

The chain has TRBV4-2 and TRBJ1-4; no definite D call. The V gene lost 1 base and the J gene lost 8 bases, with 14 bases spanning the gap. The V gene's germline CDR1 is LGHNA and CDR2 YNFKEQ. The CDR3 is made up of 15 amino acids. CDR3 DNA sequence: TGTGCCAGCAGCCAAGTCGGCGAGGTGGCGGAAAAACTGTTTTTT. Translated, it gives CASSQVGEVAEKLFF.

The V call is TRBV15, the J call TRBJ1-1; no reliable D call. Germline CDR1 is LNHNV and CDR2 is YYDKDF (reference sequence). The V and J ends lost 3 bases and 1 base respectively, with 9 bases between them. The CDR3 is made up of 14 amino acids. CDR3 bases: TGTGCCACCAGCAGCCGAAGTAGGAACACTGAAGCTTTCTTT. It is translated as CATSSRSRNTEAFF.

V gene TRBV2 combines with J gene TRBJ2-7; D gene unclear. V lost 0 bases, J lost 7 bases, and 7 bases lay in between. Germline V CDR1 and CDR2: SNHLY, FYNNEI. The CDR3 runs to 12 residues. The CDR3 nucleotides read TGTGCCAGCAGTGAAGCGGTTGGAGAGCAGTACTTC. This sequence encodes CASSEAVGEQYF.

The gene calls are TRBV27 and TRBJ1-2, with unresolved D. The germline CDR1 and CDR2 sequences are MNHEY and SMNVEV (reference sequence). With 3 bases removed from V and 0 bases from J, the gap between germline ends came to 11 bases. The CDR3 loop spans 15 amino acids. CDR3 sequence (DNA): TGTGCCAGCAGTTTCGGCAGTCCTCCTAACTATGGCTACACCTTC. It specifies CASSFGSPPNYGYTF.

The chain combines TRBV12-5 with TRBJ1-2; 8 bases align to TRBD1. There are 13 residues in the CDR3. The V gene end was trimmed by 2 bases and the J gene end by 7 bases; junction bases not matched to a gene: 3. Germline V lookup: CDR1 LGHNT, CDR2 FRNRAP. This CDR3 is CASGLKTGGGYTF. CDR3 DNA: TGTGCTAGTGGTTTGAAAACAGGGGGTGGCTACACCTTC.

The genes are TRBV18 and TRBJ2-2; TRBD2 matches 10 bases. The germline gives CDR1 KGHSH, CDR2 LQKENI. Losses at the gene ends were 3 bases for V and 1 base for J; bases not matched to a gene: 5. This CDR3 is 17 amino acids long. In DNA form, the CDR3 reads TGTGCCAGCTCACCCCTACTAGCGGGACTGAACACCGGGGAGCTGTTTTTT. Protein product: CASSPLLAGLNTGELFF.

In its sample, this clone was seen once. This sequence joins TRBV28 and TRBJ1-6, with D hard to call. Trimming stripped 3 bases from V and 10 bases from J, with 13 bases between. Germline V gene sequence: CDR1 MDHEN, CDR2 SYDVKM. The CDR3 sequence is 14 residues long. CDR3 sequence reads: CASSLWRVNSPLHF. CDR3 nucleotides: TGTGCCAGCAGTTTGTGGAGGGTGAACTCACCCCTCCACTTT. The entire variable domain, with the rest obtained from reference TRBV28 and TRBJ1-6, is as follows: DVKVTQSSRYLVKRTGEKVFLECVQDMDHENMFWYRQDPGLGLRLIYFSYDVKMKEKGDIPEGYSVSREKKERFSLILESASTNQTSMYLCASSLWRVNSPLHFGNGTRLTVT.

This sequence joins TRBV4-1 and TRBJ1-6; D gene ambiguous. V lost 4 bases to trimming and J lost 8 bases, with 15 bases between them. CDR1 is MGHRA, CDR2 YSYEKL, per germline. The CDR3 length is 15 residues. CDR3 region: CASSRGPAGDSPLHF. For the CDR3, the DNA is TGCGCCAGCAGCCGTGGGCCCGCCGGGGATTCACCCCTCCACTTT.

The chain carries TRBV4-2 and TRBJ1-5; D is unresolved. The length of the CDR3 is 16 residues. The germline V gene has CDR1 LGHNA and CDR2 YNFKEQ. V was pared by 1 base and J by 0 bases, with 10 bases between. The CDR3 sequence is CASSQVSGYSNQPQHF. CDR3 nucleotides: TGTGCCAGCAGCCAAGTGAGCGGATATAGCAATCAGCCCCAGCATTTT.

This clone was observed a handful of times. The chain couples TRBV6-6 to TRBJ1-2, with D possibly TRBD1 on 6 matching bases. Per germline, CDR1 MNHNY and CDR2 SVGAGI (reference sequence). This CDR3 is built from 17 residues. Trimming removed 5 bases at V and 0 bases at J, with 19 bases between. The CDR3 region is CASSQTPGGLANYGYTF. CDR3 in DNA: TGTGCCAGCAGTCAAACCCCCGGGGGGCTAGCTAACTATGGCTACACCTTC.

The chain links TRBV2 to TRBJ2-7; D might be TRBD1 or TRBD2, each matching 6 bases. The germline V gene has CDR1 SNHLY and CDR2 FYNNEI. This CDR3 spans 14 amino acids. Trimming removed 8 bases at V and 2 bases at J, with 16 bases between. The CDR3, as DNA: TGTGCCAGCGGATGGGGGGCGGACACCTACGAGCAGTACTTC. It codes for CASGWGADTYEQYF.

CDR3 sequence: CASSLDSGTHSYEQYF. In DNA, the CDR3 is TGTGCCAGCAGCTTAGACTCCGGGACGCATTCCTACGAGCAGTACTTC. The V call is TRBV11-3, the J call TRBJ2-7; D is tentatively TRBD1 or TRBD2 (5 bases each). Trimming stripped 0 bases from V and 1 base from J, with 13 bases between. Per the germline V gene, CDR1 is SGHNT and CDR2 is YENEEA. The CDR3 is made up of 16 amino acids. Full variable domain (missing parts from reference TRBV11-3 and TRBJ2-7): EAGVVQSPRYKIIEKKQPVAFWCNPISGHNTLYWYLQNLGQGPELLIRYENEEAVDDSQLPKDRFSAERLKGVDSTLKIQPAELGDSAVYLCASSLDSGTHSYEQYFGPGTRLTVT.

This chain joins TRBV5-4 and TRBJ2-1; D unclear. V was trimmed by 4 bases and J by 5 bases, leaving 16 bases between them. Germline CDR1 SGHNT, CDR2 YYREEE (reference sequence). This CDR3 comprises 15 residues. CDR3 nucleotide sequence: TGTGCCAGCAGCACGGGTGGAGCTGCGAACAATGAGCAGTTCTTC. Encoded protein: CASSTGGAANNEQFF.

V usage is TRBV11-3 and J usage is TRBJ2-1, with D perhaps matching TRBD2 (5 bases). The CDR3 has 14 residues. In germline, CDR1 is SGHNT, CDR2 YENEEA. V lost 1 base, J lost 9 bases, and 13 bases lay in between. The CDR3 nucleotides read TGTGCCAGCAGCTTAGTACGGGGAATGGGTGAGCAGTTCTTC. Residues: CASSLVRGMGEQFF.

The rearrangement links TRBV24-1 to TRBJ2-3; D is undetermined. The CDR3 runs 15 residues. Trimming pared 3 bases from V and 5 bases from J, leaving 14 bases between. CDR1 is KGHDR and CDR2 is SFDVKD in the germline V gene. CDR3 loop: CATSDARNGGDTQYF. In DNA form, the CDR3 reads TGTGCCACCAGTGATGCCAGGAATGGCGGAGATACGCAGTATTTT.

The chain couples TRBV28 to TRBJ2-7, with TRBD2 matching 7 bases. The ends lost 2 bases at V and 2 bases at J; junction bases unmatched: 9. Germline assignment: CDR1 MDHEN and CDR2 SYDVKM. This CDR3 has 16 amino acids. This CDR3 reads CASSLGALGGTYEQYF. CDR3 bases: TGTGCCAGCAGTTTAGGGGCCCTCGGGGGGACCTACGAGCAGTACTTC.